These T cell receptor beta chains were read from a single sample in a study of cytomegalovirus exposure and HLA in healthy donors. Assay: immunoSEQ multiplex PCR; the TCRdb copy retains only in-frame clones and omits some. Here the sample spans under 85,000 clones, about four fifths being singletons. Specimen: PBMCs. The receptors originated from a man aged 40-55 years in good health and CMV-seronegative. CDR3s include the opening cysteine and the closing phenylalanine or tryptophan. A D gene is named only where the DNA matches it firmly. Rows give clone size only sometimes, using once, few, many, or a class for an expanded clone.

TRBV28,NA,NA,TRBJ1-5,TGTGCCAGCAAATCACAGGGTCAGCCCCAGCATTTT,CASKSQGQPQHF
TRBV5-1,few,TRBD1,TRBJ1-1,TGCGCCAGCAGCATCGGGACAGTTTCGGACACTGAAGCTTTCTTT,CASSIGTVSDTEAFF
TRBV11-3,once,TRBD1,TRBJ2-2,TGTGCCAGCAGCCTAGGACAGGGGGCCCCCGGGGAGCTGTTTTTT,CASSLGQGAPGELFF
TRBV4-2,NA,NA,TRBJ2-2,TGTGCCAGCAGCCAAAGGAGCGGCAGTGGAGGCGGGGAGCTGTTTTTT,CASSQRSGSGGGELFF
TRBV2,NA,NA,TRBJ1-6,TGTGCCAGCAAAGACGGGAGGAGCTGGAATAATTCACCCCTCCACTTT,CASKDGRSWNNSPLHF
TRBV5-5,NA,NA,TRBJ1-5,TGTGCCAGCAGCTTTGGCTGGGGGCCGAGCAATCAGCCCCAGCATTTT,CASSFGWGPSNQPQHF
TRBV4-2,NA,NA,TRBJ2-1,TGTGCCAGCAGCCAAGCGGCCGGGTTAAGCTCCTACAATGAGCAGTTCTTC,CASSQAAGLSSYNEQFF
TRBV28,NA,NA,TRBJ1-5,TGTGCCAGCAGGCGGATGTATAGCAATCAGCCCCAGCATTTT,CASRRMYSNQPQHF
TRBV27,NA,TRBD1,TRBJ1-1,TGTGCCAGCAGTCCGACAGGGGGCTTCGCTGAAGCTTTCTTT,CASSPTGGFAEAFF
TRBV5-6,NA,TRBD1,TRBJ2-1,TGTGCCAGCAGCTTGTTGGGAGACAGGGGGCACAATGAGCAGTTCTTC,CASSLLGDRGHNEQFF
TRBV6-5,NA,TRBD2,TRBJ2-3,TGTGCCAGCAGCCTGACTAGCGGGACGTCAGATACGCAGTATTTT,CASSLTSGTSDTQYF
TRBV4-2,NA,NA,TRBJ1-2,TGTGCCAGCAGCCAAGACAGGGGAGTTGGAGGCTACACCTTC,CASSQDRGVGGYTF
TRBV7-9,NA,TRBD2,TRBJ2-1,TGTGCCAGCAGCCCAGCGGGAGGGCCACGTACGGAGCAGTTCTTC,CASSPAGGPRTEQFF
TRBV7-3,NA,NA,TRBJ1-3,TGTGCCAGCAGCCCGCAGGGGTCTAAGTCGGGCACCATATATTTT,CASSPQGSKSGTIYF
TRBV27,NA,TRBD2,TRBJ2-1,TGTGCCAGCAGTCCACGACCGACTAGCGCCCCTACCTACAATGAGCAGTTCTTC,CASSPRPTSAPTYNEQFF
TRBV7-2,NA,NA,TRBJ2-3,TGTGCCAGCAGACGGGCCGGGAATACGCAGTATTTT,CASRRAGNTQYF
TRBV27,few,NA,TRBJ2-1,TGTGCCAGCAGTTTATCGCAGGGGAATGAGCAGTTCTTC,CASSLSQGNEQFF
TRBV19,NA,NA,TRBJ2-2,TGTGCCAGTAGGGACACCCCGAACACCGGGGAGCTGTTTTTT,CASRDTPNTGELFF
TRBV19,NA,TRBD2,TRBJ2-3,TGTGCCAGTAGTGTCAATCCGGGACTAGCGGGAGGGCGCACAGATACGCAGTATTTT,CASSVNPGLAGGRTDTQYF
TRBV6-1,NA,TRBD2,TRBJ2-1,TGTGCCAGCAAAGGACTAGCGGGAGAGCAGTTCTTC,CASKGLAGEQFF
TRBV7-9,NA,NA,TRBJ1-2,TGTGCCAGCAGCCGATCCGGGATGTCCTCTGGTGGCTACACCTTC,CASSRSGMSSGGYTF
TRBV28,NA,TRBD2,TRBJ2-7,TGTGCCAGCAGTCCCAACTTCGGACTAGCGGGAGACCACGAGCAGTACTTC,CASSPNFGLAGDHEQYF
TRBV28,NA,NA,TRBJ2-5,TGTGCCAGCAGTTTGCCCCATAGCGGAGGGCTAGAGACCCAGTACTTC,CASSLPHSGGLETQYF
TRBV6-5,few,NA,TRBJ2-1,TGTGCCAGCAGTGGGGGCAGGGCCCCCTACAATGAGCAGTTCTTC,CASSGGRAPYNEQFF
TRBV5-1,NA,NA,TRBJ2-3,TGCGCCAGCAGCTTGGGAGGGCCCACAGATACGCAGTATTTT,CASSLGGPTDTQYF